Below, 18 T cell receptor beta chains from the same sample are listed, as sequenced in a study of control samples from healthy donors and cancer patients. Profiled with immunoSEQ multiplex PCR; TCRdb holds only in-frame clones, not every one. The data contain approximately 50,000 clones, 87% of them singletons. Specimen: PBMCs. The receptors derive from a woman in her fifties or sixties with lung cancer.

The V call is TRBV4-2, the J call TRBJ1-3; 11 bases are a match to TRBD1. There are 18 residues in the CDR3. The V gene's germline CDR1 is LGHNA and CDR2 YNFKEQ. V trimming: 1 base; J trimming: 0 bases; junction bases outside the gene matches: 5. CDR3 DNA sequence: TGTGCCAGCAGCCAAGCTAGGGGGACAGGGGGCTCTGGAAACACCATATATTTT. Translating it yields CASSQARGTGGSGNTIYF.

The rearrangement joins TRBV28 to TRBJ1-1; possibly TRBD1 for D (5 bases). V lost 5 bases and J lost 0, with 13 bases in between. From germline, CDR1 is MDHEN and CDR2 SYDVKM. This CDR3 spans 15 amino acids. The DNA for the CDR3 is TGTGCCAGCAGTGTACCACAGGAGGTGAACACTGAAGCTTTCTTT. This codes for CASSVPQEVNTEAFF.

The rearrangement uses TRBV6-2 or TRBV6-3 and TRBJ1-1; D is ambiguous. This CDR3 contains 12 residues. Germline CDR1 and CDR2: MNHEY and SVGEGT. The ends were cut back, 6 bases at V and 2 bases at J, with 7 bases in the middle. CDR3 loop: CASSGRNTEAFF. CDR3 bases: TGTGCCAGCAGCGGACGTAACACTGAAGCTTTCTTT.

The chain carries TRBV7-6 and TRBJ1-5; D unresolved. Germline V gives CDR1 SGHVS, CDR2 FNYEAQ. V was pared by 1 base and J by 2 bases, with 12 bases between. The CDR3 extends over 16 amino acids. The CDR3 nucleotides are TGTGCCAGCAGCTTAGGCTGGGGTGAGCGCAATCAGCCCCAGCATTTT. Translating gives CASSLGWGERNQPQHF.

The rearrangement joins TRBV2 to TRBJ2-4; D remains unclear. This CDR3 region has 14 residues. CDR1 is SNHLY and CDR2 is FYNNEI in the germline V gene. V lost 6 bases to trimming and J lost 1 base, with 10 bases between them. The CDR3 spells CASRISEAKNIQYF. The CDR3 region has the DNA TGTGCCAGCAGAATAAGTGAGGCCAAAAACATTCAGTACTTC.

The rearrangement uses TRBV19 and TRBJ1-6; D not resolved. Germline assignment: CDR1 LNHDA and CDR2 SQIVND (reference sequence). The CDR3 totals 12 residues. The germline V and J ends were trimmed by 5 bases and 7 bases, with 6 bases remaining between them. CDR3 protein: CASSFPNSPLHF. The CDR3 DNA is TGTGCCAGTAGTTTTCCCAATTCACCCCTCCACTTT.

This chain connects TRBV5-1 to TRBJ1-4; D may be TRBD1 (6 bases). The CDR3 sequence is 13 residues long. Germline V CDR1 and CDR2: SGHRS, YFSETQ. V was trimmed by 6 bases and J by 6 bases, leaving 12 bases between them. The CDR3 loop is CASNRGGHEKLFF. CDR3 DNA: TGCGCCAGCAATCGTGGGGGCCATGAAAAACTGTTTTTT.

This sequence joins TRBV5-1 and TRBJ2-6, with unresolved D. The length of the CDR3 is 14 residues. Germline V lookup: CDR1 SGHRS, CDR2 YFSETQ. Trimming cost V 2 bases and J 2 bases, with 5 bases left between them. In DNA, the CDR3 is TGCGCCAGCAGCTTAACGGCTGGGGCCAACGTCCTGACTTTC. It specifies CASSLTAGANVLTF.

The chain links TRBV19 to TRBJ1-3; unclear D gene. From germline, CDR1 is LNHDA and CDR2 SQIVND (reference sequence). The length of the CDR3 is 15 residues. V was shortened by 4 bases and J by 0 bases, with 10 bases between the two germline ends. CDR3 region: CASSTGRSSGNTIYF. The CDR3 DNA is TGTGCCAGTAGTACAGGACGCAGCTCTGGAAACACCATATATTTT.

This chain's CDR3 is CASAKSGGAYEQYF. The CDR3, as DNA: TGTGCCAGCGCGAAAAGCGGGGGGGCCTACGAGCAGTACTTC. The chain uses TRBV18 and TRBJ2-7, with 10 bases aligning to TRBD2. Germline assignment: CDR1 KGHSH and CDR2 LQKENI. Trimming cost V 8 bases and J 2 bases; bases outside gene matches: 6. The length of the CDR3 is 14 residues.

The chain employs TRBV27 and TRBJ2-3, with D maybe TRBD1 (5 bases). CDR3 length: 15 amino acids. The germline V gene encodes CDR1 MNHEY and CDR2 SMNVEV (reference sequence). Trimming left V 6 bases short and J 5 bases short, with 18 bases between. CDR3 loop: CASSPGAGRGDTQYF. CDR3 bases: TGTGCCAGCAGCCCTGGGGCAGGTAGAGGAGATACGCAGTATTTT.

CDR3 sequence reads: CASSLAGGYSYEQYF. The CDR3 DNA reads as TGTGCCAGCAGTTTAGCGGGAGGCTACTCCTACGAGCAGTACTTC. V usage is TRBV28 and J usage is TRBJ2-7; 8 bases line up with TRBD2. V was clipped by 2 bases and J by 0 bases; unmatched bases: 3. The CDR3 loop spans 15 amino acids. In germline, CDR1 is MDHEN, CDR2 SYDVKM.

The rearrangement links TRBV5-1 to TRBJ1-3; D perhaps matches TRBD1 (5 bases). Germline CDR1 SGHRS, CDR2 YFSETQ. This CDR3 is built from 15 residues. Trimming cost V 4 bases and J 4 bases, with 15 bases left between them. This chain's CDR3 is CASSVGQTEGNTIYF. DNA of the CDR3: TGCGCCAGCAGCGTGGGGCAGACGGAGGGAAACACCATATATTTT.

V is TRBV7-9 and J is TRBJ1-1; the D gene is possibly TRBD1 (6 bases). Per germline, CDR1 SEHNR and CDR2 FQNEAQ (reference sequence). V lost 3 bases to trimming and J lost 5 bases, with 16 bases between them. The length of the CDR3 is 15 residues. The CDR3 region is CASSLGGAELTEAFF. The CDR3 nucleotides are TGTGCCAGCAGCTTGGGGGGCGCAGAACTGACTGAAGCTTTCTTT.

V gene TRBV28 combines with J gene TRBJ2-2, with 7 bases lining up with TRBD2. With V trimmed by 8 bases and J by 1 base, 4 bases remained unmatched. The germline V gene encodes CDR1 MDHEN and CDR2 SYDVKM. CDR3 length equals 14 residues. The CDR3 is CASQASGNTGELFF. The CDR3 nucleotides are TGTGCCAGCCAAGCTAGCGGGAACACCGGGGAGCTGTTTTTT.

V gene TRBV7-9 combines with J gene TRBJ1-1, with D hard to call. The germline V gene has CDR1 SEHNR and CDR2 FQNEAQ (reference sequence). V was trimmed by 5 bases and J by 1 base, leaving 11 bases between them. CDR3 length: 14 residues. The CDR3 coding sequence is TGTGCCAGCAGCACCTTTCCAGGGAACACTGAAGCTTTCTTT. Amino acids: CASSTFPGNTEAFF. Full variable domain (missing parts from reference TRBV7-9 and TRBJ1-1): DTGVSQNPRHKITKRGQNVTFRCDPISEHNRLYWYRQTLGQGPEFLTYFQNEAQLEKSRLLSDRFSAERPKGSFSTLEIQRTEQGDSAMYLCASSTFPGNTEAFFGQGTRLTVV.

The rearrangement links TRBV7-9 to TRBJ2-2; tentatively, D is TRBD1 or TRBD2 (5 bases each). V lost 0 bases and J 0 bases, leaving 8 bases between the germline ends. The CDR3 runs 16 residues. Germline V gene sequence: CDR1 SEHNR, CDR2 FQNEAQ (reference sequence). CDR3 region: CASSLAGTANTGELFF. The CDR3 DNA is TGTGCCAGCAGCTTAGCCGGGACGGCGAACACCGGGGAGCTGTTTTTT.

This rearrangement joins TRBV9 to TRBJ2-7; no firm D call. Germline CDR1 is SGDLS and CDR2 is YYNGEE. This CDR3 region has 14 residues. Between the trimmed V and J ends, which lost 0 bases and 7 bases, there was a span of 14 bases. DNA for the CDR3: TGTGCCAGCAGCGTAGGTTCGACCCCTCTAGAGCAGTACTTC. The encoded protein is CASSVGSTPLEQYF.